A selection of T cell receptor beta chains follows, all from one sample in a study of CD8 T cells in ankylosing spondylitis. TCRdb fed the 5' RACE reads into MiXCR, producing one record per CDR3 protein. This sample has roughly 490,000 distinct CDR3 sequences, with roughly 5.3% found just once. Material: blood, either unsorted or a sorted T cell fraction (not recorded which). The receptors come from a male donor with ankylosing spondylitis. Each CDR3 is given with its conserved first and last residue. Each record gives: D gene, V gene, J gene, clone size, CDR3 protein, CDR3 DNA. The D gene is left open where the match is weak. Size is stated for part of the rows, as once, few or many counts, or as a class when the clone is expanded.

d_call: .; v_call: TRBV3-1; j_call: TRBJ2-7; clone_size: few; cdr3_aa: CASRPWTGPPGEQYF; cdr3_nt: TGTGCCAGCAGGCCCTGGACGGGCCCACCGGGCGAGCAGTACTTC
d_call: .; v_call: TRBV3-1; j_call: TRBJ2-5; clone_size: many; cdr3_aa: CASSQRLRGARRQETQYF; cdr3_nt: TGTGCCAGCAGCCAACGTCTCAGGGGCGCTCGTAGACAAGAGACCCAGTACTTC
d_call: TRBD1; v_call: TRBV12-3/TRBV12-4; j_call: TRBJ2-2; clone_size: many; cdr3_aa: CASSPPTGGPAGELFF; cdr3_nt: TGTGCCAGCAGTCCCCCGACAGGGGGGCCGGCCGGGGAGCTGTTTTTT
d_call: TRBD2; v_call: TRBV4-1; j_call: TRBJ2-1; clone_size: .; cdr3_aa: CASSQVGLAGGPTKFF; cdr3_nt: TGCGCCAGCAGCCAAGTTGGGCTAGCGGGGGGGCCAACGAAGTTCTTC
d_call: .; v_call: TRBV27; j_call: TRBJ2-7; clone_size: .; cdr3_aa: CASSLAPFRGHEQYF; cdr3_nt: TGTGCCAGCAGTTTAGCCCCATTCAGGGGCCACGAGCAGTACTTC
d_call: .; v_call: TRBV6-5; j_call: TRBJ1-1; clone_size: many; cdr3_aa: CASSYSNLRGYTEAFF; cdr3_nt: TGTGCCAGCAGTTACTCGAATTTGCGGGGGTATACTGAAGCTTTCTTT
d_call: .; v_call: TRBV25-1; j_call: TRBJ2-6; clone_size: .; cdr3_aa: CASSVLGATGANVLTF; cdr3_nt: TGTGCCAGCAGTGTTTTGGGGGCGACTGGGGCCAACGTCCTGACTTTC
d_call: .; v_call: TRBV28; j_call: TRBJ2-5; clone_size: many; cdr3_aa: CASSTNRQTEETQYF; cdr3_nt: TGTGCCAGCAGTACAAACCGACAGACGGAAGAGACCCAGTACTTC
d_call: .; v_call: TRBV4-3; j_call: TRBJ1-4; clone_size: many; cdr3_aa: CASSQALPANEKLFF; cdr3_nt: TGCGCCAGCAGCCAAGCTTTGCCAGCTAATGAAAAACTGTTTTTT
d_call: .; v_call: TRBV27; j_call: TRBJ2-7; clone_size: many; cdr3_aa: CASGNRMGRGASYEQYF; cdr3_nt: TGTGCCAGCGGAAACCGCATGGGGAGAGGGGCCTCCTACGAGCAGTACTTC
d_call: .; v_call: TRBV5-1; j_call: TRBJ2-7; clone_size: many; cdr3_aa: CASTATRSSYEQYF; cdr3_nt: TGCGCCAGCACCGCTACCAGGAGCTCCTACGAGCAGTACTTC
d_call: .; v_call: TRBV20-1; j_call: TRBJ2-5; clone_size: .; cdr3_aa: CSAINWETQYF; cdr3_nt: TGCAGTGCTATCAATTGGGAGACCCAGTACTTC
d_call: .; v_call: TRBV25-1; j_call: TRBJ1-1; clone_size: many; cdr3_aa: CASSVRGTYGEAFF; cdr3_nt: TGTGCCAGCAGTGTAAGGGGTACGTATGGTGAAGCTTTCTTT
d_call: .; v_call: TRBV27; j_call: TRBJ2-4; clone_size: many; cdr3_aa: CASSRPGGFNIQYF; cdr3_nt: TGTGCCAGCAGCCGACCGGGTGGATTTAACATTCAGTACTTC
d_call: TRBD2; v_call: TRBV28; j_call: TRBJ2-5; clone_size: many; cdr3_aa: CASSFAAGVGETQYF; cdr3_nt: TGTGCCAGCAGTTTCGCAGCGGGGGTGGGGGAGACCCAGTACTTC
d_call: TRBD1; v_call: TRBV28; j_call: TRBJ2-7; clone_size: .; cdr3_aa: CASSVPGQGTYEQYF; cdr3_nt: TGTGCCAGCAGTGTACCGGGACAGGGAACCTACGAGCAGTACTTC
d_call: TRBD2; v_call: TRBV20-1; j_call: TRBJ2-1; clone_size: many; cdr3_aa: CSASPLAGGPNEQFF; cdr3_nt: TGCAGTGCTAGCCCACTAGCGGGAGGTCCCAATGAGCAGTTCTTC
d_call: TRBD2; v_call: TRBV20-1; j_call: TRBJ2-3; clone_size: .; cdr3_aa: CSAKRDLTDTQYF; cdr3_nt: TGCAGTGCCAAGCGGGATCTCACAGATACGCAGTATTTT
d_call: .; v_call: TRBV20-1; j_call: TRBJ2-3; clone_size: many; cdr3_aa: CSARRLEYADTQYF; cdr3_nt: TGCAGTGCTAGACGCCTAGAGTATGCAGATACGCAGTATTTT
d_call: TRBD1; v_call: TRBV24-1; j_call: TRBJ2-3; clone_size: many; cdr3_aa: CATSDRGRDTQYF; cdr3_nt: TGTGCCACCAGTGACAGGGGGCGAGATACGCAGTATTTT
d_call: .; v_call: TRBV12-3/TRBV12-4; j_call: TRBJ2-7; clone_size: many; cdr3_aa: CASSPQGGMKAEQYF; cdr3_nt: TGTGCCAGCAGTCCCCAGGGGGGAATGAAGGCCGAGCAGTACTTC
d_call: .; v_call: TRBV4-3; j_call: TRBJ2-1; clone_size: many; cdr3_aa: CASSQDMRGGLGEQFF; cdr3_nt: TGCGCCAGCAGCCAAGATATGAGGGGGGGTCTCGGTGAGCAGTTCTTC
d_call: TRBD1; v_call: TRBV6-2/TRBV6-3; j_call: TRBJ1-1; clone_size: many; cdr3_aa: CASSQSWDRDTEAFF; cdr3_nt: TGTGCCAGCAGTCAGTCTTGGGACAGGGACACTGAAGCTTTCTTT
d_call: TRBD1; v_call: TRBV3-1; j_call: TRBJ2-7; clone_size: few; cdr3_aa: CASRPGGGYEQYF; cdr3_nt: TGTGCCAGCAGACCAGGGGGCGGGTACGAGCAGTACTTC
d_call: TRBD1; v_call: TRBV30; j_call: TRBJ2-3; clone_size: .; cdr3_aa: CAWSYRGRSTDTQYF; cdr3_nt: TGTGCCTGGAGTTACAGGGGTAGAAGCACAGATACGCAGTATTTT
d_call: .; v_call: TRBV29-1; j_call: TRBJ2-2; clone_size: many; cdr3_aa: CSVASGTGELFF; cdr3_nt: TGCAGCGTTGCTTCGGGAACCGGGGAGCTGTTTTTT
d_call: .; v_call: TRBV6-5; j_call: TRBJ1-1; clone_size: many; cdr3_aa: CASKGWDTEAFF; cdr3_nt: TGTGCCAGCAAGGGCTGGGACACTGAAGCTTTCTTT